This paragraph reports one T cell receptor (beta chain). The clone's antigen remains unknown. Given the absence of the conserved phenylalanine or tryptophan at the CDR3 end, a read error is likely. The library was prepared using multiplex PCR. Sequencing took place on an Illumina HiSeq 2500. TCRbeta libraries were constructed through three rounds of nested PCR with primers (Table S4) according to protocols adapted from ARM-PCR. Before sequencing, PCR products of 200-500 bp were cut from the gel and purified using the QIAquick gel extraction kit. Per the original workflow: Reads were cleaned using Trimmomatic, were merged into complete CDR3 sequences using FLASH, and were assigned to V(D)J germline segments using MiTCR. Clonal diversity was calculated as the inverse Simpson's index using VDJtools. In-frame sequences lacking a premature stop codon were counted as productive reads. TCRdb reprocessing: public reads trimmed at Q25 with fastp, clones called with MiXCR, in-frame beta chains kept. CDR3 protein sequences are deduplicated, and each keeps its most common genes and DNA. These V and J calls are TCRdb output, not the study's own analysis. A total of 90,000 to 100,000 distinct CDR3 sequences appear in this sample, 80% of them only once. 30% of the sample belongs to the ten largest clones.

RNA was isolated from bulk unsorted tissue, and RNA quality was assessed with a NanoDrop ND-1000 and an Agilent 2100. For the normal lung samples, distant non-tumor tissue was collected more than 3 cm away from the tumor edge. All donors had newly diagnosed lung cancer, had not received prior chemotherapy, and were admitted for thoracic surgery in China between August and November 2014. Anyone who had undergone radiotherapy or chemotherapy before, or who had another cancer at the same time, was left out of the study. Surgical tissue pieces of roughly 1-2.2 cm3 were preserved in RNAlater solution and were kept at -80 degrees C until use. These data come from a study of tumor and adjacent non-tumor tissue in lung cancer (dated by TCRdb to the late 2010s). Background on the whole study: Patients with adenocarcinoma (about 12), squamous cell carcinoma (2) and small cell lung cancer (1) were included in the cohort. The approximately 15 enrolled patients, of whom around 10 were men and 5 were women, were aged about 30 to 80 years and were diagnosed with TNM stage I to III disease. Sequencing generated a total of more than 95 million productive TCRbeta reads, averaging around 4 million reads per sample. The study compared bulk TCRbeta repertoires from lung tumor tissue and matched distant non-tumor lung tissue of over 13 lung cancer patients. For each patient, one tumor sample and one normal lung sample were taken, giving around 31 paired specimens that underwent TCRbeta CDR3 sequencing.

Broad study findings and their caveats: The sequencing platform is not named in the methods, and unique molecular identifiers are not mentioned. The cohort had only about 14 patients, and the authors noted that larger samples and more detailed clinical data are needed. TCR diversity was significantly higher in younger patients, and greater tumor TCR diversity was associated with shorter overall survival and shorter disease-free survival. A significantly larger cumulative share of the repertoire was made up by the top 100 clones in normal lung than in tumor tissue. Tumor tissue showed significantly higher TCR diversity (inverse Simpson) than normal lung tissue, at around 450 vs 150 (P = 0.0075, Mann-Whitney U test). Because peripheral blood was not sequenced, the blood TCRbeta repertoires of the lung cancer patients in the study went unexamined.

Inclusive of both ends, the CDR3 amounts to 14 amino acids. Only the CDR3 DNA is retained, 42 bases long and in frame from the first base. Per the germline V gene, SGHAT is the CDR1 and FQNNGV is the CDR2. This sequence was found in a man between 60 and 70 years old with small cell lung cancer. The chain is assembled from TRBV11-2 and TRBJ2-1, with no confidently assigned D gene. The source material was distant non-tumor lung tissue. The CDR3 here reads CASSQQQSDNEQFV. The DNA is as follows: TGCGCCAGCAGCCAGCAGCAGAGCGACAATGAGCAGTTCGTC.